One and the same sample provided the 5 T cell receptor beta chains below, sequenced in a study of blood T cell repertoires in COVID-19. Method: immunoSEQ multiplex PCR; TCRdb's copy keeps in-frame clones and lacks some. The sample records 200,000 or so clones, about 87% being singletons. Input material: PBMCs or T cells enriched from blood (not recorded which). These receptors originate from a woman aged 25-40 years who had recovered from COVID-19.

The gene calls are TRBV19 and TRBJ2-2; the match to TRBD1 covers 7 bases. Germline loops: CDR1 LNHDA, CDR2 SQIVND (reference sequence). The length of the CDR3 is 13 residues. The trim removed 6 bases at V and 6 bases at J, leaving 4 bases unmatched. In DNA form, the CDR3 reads TGTGCCAGTAGAAACAGGGGTCCCGGGGAGCTGTTTTTT. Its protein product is CASRNRGPGELFF. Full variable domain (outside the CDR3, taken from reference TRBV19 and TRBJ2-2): DGGITQSPKYLFRKEGQNVTLSCEQNLNHDAMYWYRQDPGQGLRLIYYSQIVNDFQKGDIAEGYSVSREKKESFPLTVTSAQKNPTAFYLCASRNRGPGELFFGEGSRLTVL.

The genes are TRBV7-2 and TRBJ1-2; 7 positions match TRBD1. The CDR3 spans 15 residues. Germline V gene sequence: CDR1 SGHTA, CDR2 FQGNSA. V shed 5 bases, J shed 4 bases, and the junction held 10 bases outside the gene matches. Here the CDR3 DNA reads TGTGCCAGCAGCAATGAGGGGGCGCGGATCTATGGCTACACCTTC. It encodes CASSNEGARIYGYTF.

The CDR3 DNA reads as TGCGCCAGCATGGGGGCTGGCGGGGGTACCAATGAGCAGTTCTTC. Protein: CASMGAGGGTNEQFF. V and J are TRBV4-3 and TRBJ2-1, with D possibly TRBD2 on 7 matching bases. Looked up from germline, CDR1 is LGHNA and CDR2 is YSLEER. V was trimmed by 7 bases and J by 6 bases, leaving 19 bases between them. CDR3 length equals 15 residues.

Here the CDR3 reads CASSRPSYEQYF. The CDR3 DNA is TGTGCCAGCAGCCGTCCCTCCTACGAGCAGTACTTC. This rearrangement joins TRBV6-5 to TRBJ2-7; D unclear. Germline V lookup: CDR1 MNHEY, CDR2 SVGAGI. V was shortened by 6 bases and J by 0 bases, with 6 bases between the two germline ends. The CDR3 has 12 residues.

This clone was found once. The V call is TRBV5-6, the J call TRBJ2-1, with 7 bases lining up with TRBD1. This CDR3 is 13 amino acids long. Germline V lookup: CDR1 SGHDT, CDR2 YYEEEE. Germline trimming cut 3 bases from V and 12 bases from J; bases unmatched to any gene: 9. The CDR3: CASSSAGGFGQFF. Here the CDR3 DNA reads TGTGCCAGCAGCTCAGCAGGGGGTTTTGGGCAGTTCTTC.